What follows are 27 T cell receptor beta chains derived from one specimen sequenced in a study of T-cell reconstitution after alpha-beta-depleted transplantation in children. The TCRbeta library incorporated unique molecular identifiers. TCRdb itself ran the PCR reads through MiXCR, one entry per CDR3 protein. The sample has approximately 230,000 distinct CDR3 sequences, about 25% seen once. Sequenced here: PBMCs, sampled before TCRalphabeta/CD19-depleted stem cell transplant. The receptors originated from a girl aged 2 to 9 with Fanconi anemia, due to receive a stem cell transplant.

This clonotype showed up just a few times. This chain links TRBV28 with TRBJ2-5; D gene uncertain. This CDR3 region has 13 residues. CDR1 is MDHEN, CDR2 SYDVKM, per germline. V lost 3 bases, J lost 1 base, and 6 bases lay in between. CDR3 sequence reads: CASSFVSQETQYF. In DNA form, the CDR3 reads TGTGCCAGCAGTTTTGTCTCCCAAGAGACCCAGTACTTC.

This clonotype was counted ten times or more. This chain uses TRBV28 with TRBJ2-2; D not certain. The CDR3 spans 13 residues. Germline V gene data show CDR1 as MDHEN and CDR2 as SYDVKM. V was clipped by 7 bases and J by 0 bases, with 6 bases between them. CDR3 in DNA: TGTGCCAGCACAGGACCGAACACCGGGGAGCTGTTTTTT. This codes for CASTGPNTGELFF.

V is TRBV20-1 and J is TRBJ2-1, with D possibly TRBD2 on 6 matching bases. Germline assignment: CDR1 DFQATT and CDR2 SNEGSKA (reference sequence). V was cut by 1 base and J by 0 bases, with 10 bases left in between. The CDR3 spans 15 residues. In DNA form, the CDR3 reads TGCAGTGCTAGAGTGGACGGGAGCTCCTACAATGAGCAGTTCTTC. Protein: CSARVDGSSYNEQFF.

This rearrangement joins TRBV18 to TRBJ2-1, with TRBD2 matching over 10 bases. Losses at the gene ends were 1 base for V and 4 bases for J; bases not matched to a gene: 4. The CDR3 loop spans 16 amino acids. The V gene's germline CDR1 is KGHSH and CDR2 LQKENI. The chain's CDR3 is CASSPRGLADYNEQFF. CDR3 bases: TGTGCCAGCTCACCACGAGGACTAGCGGATTACAATGAGCAGTTCTTC.

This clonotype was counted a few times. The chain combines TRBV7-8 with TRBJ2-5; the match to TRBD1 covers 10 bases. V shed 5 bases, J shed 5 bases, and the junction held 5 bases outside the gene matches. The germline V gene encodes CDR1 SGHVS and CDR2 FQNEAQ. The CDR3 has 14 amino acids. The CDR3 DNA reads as TGTGCCAGCAGCCGACAGGGGGCCGCCGAGACCCAGTACTTC. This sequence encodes CASSRQGAAETQYF.

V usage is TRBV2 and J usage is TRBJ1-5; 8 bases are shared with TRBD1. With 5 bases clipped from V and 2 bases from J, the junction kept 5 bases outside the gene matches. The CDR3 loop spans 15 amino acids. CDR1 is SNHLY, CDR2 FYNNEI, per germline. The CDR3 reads CASSRQGLGNQPQHF. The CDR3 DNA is TGTGCCAGCAGTCGACAGGGGTTAGGCAATCAGCCCCAGCATTTT.

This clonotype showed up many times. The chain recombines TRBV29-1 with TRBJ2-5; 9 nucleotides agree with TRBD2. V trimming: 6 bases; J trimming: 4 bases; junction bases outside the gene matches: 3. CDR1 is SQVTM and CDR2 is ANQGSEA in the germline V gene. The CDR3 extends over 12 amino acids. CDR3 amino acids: CSVASGVETQYF. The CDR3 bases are TGCAGCGTAGCTAGCGGGGTAGAGACCCAGTACTTC.

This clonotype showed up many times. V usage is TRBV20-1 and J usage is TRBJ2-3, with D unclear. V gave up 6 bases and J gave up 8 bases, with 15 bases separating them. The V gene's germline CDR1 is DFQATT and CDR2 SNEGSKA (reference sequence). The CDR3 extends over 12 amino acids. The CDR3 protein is CSAKPPSSTQYF. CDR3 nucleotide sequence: TGCAGTGCCAAACCGCCGAGTTCTACGCAGTATTTT.

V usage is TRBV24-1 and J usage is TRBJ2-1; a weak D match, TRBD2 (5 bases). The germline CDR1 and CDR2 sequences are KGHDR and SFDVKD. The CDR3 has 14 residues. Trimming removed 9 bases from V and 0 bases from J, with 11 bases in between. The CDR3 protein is CATGKGSSYNEQFF. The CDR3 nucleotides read TGTGCCACCGGTAAAGGGAGCTCCTACAATGAGCAGTTCTTC.

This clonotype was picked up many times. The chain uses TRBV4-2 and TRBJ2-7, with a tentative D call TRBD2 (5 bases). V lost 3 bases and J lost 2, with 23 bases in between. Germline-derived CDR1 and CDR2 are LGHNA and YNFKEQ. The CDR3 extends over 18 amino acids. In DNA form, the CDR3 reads TGTGCCAGCAGCCATGGACGGCAGGACTTCTCTCTAGCCTACGAGCAGTACTTC. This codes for CASSHGRQDFSLAYEQYF.

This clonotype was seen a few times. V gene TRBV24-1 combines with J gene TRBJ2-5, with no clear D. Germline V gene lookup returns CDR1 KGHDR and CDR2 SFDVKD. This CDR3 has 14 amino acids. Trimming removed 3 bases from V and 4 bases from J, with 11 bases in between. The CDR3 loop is CATSDPTPLETQYF. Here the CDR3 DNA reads TGTGCCACCAGTGATCCGACCCCTTTAGAGACCCAGTACTTC.

Here the CDR3 reads CASSQEAASTDTQYF. Here the CDR3 DNA reads TGCGCCAGCAGCCAAGAAGCGGCTAGCACAGATACGCAGTATTTT. The chain joins TRBV4-1 to TRBJ2-3; D possibly corresponds to TRBD2 (5 bases). The CDR3 extends over 15 amino acids. Germline V lookup: CDR1 MGHRA, CDR2 YSYEKL. The V end was cut by 0 bases, the J end by 0 bases, with 7 bases between.

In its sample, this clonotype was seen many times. The CDR3 nucleotides read TGCAGCGTTGATGGCGGGGACGAGCAGTACTTC. Translation gives CSVDGGDEQYF. The rearrangement joins TRBV29-1 to TRBJ2-7; the D gene is possibly TRBD2 (6 bases). V was cut by 3 bases and J by 5 bases, with 8 bases left in between. CDR3 length equals 11 residues. Germline assignment: CDR1 SQVTM and CDR2 ANQGSEA.

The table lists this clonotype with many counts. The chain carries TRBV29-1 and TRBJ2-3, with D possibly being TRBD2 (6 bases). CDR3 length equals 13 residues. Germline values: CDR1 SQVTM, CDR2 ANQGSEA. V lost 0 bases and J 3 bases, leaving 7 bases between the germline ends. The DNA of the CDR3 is TGCAGCGTTGAAGAGGGGAGGACAGATACGCAGTATTTT. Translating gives CSVEEGRTDTQYF.

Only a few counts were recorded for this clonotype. CDR3 amino acids: CASSLMGSHTDTQYF. The CDR3 region has the DNA TGTGCCAGCAGTTTAATGGGGTCACACACAGATACGCAGTATTTT. The chain joins TRBV12-3 or TRBV12-4 to TRBJ2-3; D ambiguous. The CDR3 runs to 15 residues. Trimming removed 2 bases from V and 2 bases from J, with 11 bases in between.

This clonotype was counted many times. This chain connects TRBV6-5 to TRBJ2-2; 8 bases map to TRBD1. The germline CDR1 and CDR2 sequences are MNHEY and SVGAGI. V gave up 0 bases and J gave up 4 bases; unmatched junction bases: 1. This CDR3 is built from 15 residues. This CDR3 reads CASSYSDRATGELFF. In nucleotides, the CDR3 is TGTGCCAGCAGTTACTCGGACAGGGCCACCGGGGAGCTGTTTTTT.

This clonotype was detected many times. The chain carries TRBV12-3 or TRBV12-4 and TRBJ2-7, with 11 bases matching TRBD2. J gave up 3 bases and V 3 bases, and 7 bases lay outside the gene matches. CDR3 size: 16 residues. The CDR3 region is CASSFYIGTSGYEQYF. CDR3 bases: TGTGCCAGCAGTTTCTACATCGGGACTAGCGGCTACGAGCAGTACTTC.

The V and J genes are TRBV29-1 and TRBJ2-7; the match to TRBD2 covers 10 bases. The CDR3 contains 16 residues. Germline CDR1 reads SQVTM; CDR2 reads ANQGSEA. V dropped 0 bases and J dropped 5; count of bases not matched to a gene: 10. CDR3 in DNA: TGCAGCGTTGAAGATAGAAGAACTAGCGGGATGGACGAGCAGTACTTC. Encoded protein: CSVEDRRTSGMDEQYF.

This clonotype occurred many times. Here the CDR3 reads CASSLSWAGLEQETQYF. As DNA, the CDR3 is TGTGCCAGCAGCTTAAGTTGGGCAGGGTTAGAGCAAGAGACCCAGTACTTC. This rearrangement joins TRBV7-2 to TRBJ2-5; maybe TRBD1 (5 bases). This CDR3 region has 17 residues. Germline V gene lookup returns CDR1 SGHTA and CDR2 FQGNSA. Between the trimmed V and J ends, which lost 2 bases and 2 bases, there was a span of 18 bases.

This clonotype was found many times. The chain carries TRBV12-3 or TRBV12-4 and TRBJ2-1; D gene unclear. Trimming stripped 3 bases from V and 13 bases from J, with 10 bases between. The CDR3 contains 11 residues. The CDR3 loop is CASSFRLAQFF. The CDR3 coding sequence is TGTGCCAGCAGTTTCAGGCTCGCTCAGTTCTTC.

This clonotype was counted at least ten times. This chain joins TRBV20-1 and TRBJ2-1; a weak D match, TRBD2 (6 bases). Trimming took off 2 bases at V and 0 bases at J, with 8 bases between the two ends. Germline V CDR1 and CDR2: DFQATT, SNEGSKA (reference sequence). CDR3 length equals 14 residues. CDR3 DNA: TGCAGTGCTAGACTAGCGAGCTCCTACAATGAGCAGTTCTTC. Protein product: CSARLASSYNEQFF.

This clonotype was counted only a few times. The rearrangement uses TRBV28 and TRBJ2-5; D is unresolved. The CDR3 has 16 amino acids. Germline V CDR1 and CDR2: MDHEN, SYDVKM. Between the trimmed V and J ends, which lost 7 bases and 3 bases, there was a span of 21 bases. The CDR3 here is CASTTTHAWQEETQYF. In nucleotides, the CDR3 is TGTGCCAGCACGACGACCCATGCGTGGCAGGAAGAGACCCAGTACTTC.

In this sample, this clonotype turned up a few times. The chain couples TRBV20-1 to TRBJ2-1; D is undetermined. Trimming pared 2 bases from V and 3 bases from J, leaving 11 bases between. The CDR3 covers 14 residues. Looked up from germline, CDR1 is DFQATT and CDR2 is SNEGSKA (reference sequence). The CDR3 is CSARIIGFYNEQFF. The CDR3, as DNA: TGCAGTGCTAGAATTATAGGGTTCTACAATGAGCAGTTCTTC.

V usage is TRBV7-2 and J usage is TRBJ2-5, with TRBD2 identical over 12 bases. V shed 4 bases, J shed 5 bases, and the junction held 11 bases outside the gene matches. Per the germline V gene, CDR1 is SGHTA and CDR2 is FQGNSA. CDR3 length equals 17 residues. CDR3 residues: CASSSGLAGERRETQYF. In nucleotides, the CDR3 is TGTGCCAGCAGCTCGGGACTAGCGGGCGAGAGGCGGGAGACCCAGTACTTC.

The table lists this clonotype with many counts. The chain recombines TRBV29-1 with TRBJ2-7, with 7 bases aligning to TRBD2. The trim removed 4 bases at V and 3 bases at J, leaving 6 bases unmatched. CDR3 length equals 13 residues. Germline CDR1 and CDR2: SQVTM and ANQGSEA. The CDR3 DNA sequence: TGCAGCGTTGTTACTAGCGCCCACTACGAGCAGTACTTC. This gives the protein CSVVTSAHYEQYF.

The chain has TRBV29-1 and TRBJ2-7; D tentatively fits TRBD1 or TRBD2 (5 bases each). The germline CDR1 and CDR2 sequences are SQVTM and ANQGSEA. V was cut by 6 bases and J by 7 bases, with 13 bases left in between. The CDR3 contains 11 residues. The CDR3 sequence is CSVGTQPEQYF. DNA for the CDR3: TGCAGCGTCGGGACCCAGCCAGAGCAGTACTTC.

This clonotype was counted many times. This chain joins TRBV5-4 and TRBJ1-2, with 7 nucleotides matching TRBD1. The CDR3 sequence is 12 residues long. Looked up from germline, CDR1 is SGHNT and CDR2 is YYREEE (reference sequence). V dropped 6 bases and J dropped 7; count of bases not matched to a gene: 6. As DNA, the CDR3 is TGTGCCAGCATGGGAGGGGGCTCTGGCTACACCTTC. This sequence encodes CASMGGGSGYTF.